A selection of T cell receptor beta chains follows, all from one sample in a study of beta chain features in type 1 diabetes. Only in-frame clones appear in the TCRdb table, and some are missing; sequencing was by immunoSEQ multiplex PCR. Of some 660,000 clones listed, about 14% are singletons. Sequencing was done on a sample of naive CD4+ T cells from blood. The receptors were gathered from a man aged 18 to 29 with type 1 diabetes. The CDR3 runs from the conserved cysteine through the conserved F or W. The D gene is left open where the match is weak. Expanded clones are given a class, and other clones once, few, many or no size at all.

abundance: NA
d_gene: NA
j_gene: TRBJ2-2
v_gene: TRBV6-5
CDR3nt: TGTGCCAGCACCACAGGTTTTTGGAACACCGGGGAGCTGTTTTTT
CDR3aa: CASTTGFWNTGELFF

abundance: few
d_gene: TRBD2
j_gene: TRBJ2-3
v_gene: TRBV5-1
CDR3nt: TGCGCCAGCAGCTTGGTAGCGGGTGCGACAGATACGCAGTATTTT
CDR3aa: CASSLVAGATDTQYF

abundance: few
d_gene: TRBD2
j_gene: TRBJ2-1
v_gene: TRBV10-2
CDR3nt: TGCGCCGGAAAGGACGGGAGGGGGTCCAATGAGCAGTTCTTC
CDR3aa: CAGKDGRGSNEQFF

abundance: once
d_gene: NA
j_gene: TRBJ2-1
v_gene: TRBV6-5
CDR3nt: TGTGCCAGCAGTTACTCACAGGGCTACAATGAGCAGTTCTTC
CDR3aa: CASSYSQGYNEQFF

abundance: few
d_gene: TRBD2
j_gene: TRBJ2-2
v_gene: TRBV7-9
CDR3nt: TGTGCCAGCAGTCTCCCTAGCGGGAGTAAAGGAGCCGGGGAGCTGTTTTTT
CDR3aa: CASSLPSGSKGAGELFF

abundance: few
d_gene: TRBD2
j_gene: TRBJ2-5
v_gene: TRBV30
CDR3nt: TGTGCCTGGGTACCCGGACTAGCGGGGAAAGAGACCCAGTACTTC
CDR3aa: CAWVPGLAGKETQYF

abundance: NA
d_gene: NA
j_gene: TRBJ2-3
v_gene: TRBV7-9
CDR3nt: TGTGCCAGCAGCTTAGGTATAAGGACACCGAGCACAGATACGCAGTATTTT
CDR3aa: CASSLGIRTPSTDTQYF

abundance: NA
d_gene: NA
j_gene: TRBJ2-1
v_gene: TRBV29-1
CDR3nt: TGCAGCGGAGAGGAGAATGAGCAGTTCTTC
CDR3aa: CSGEENEQFF

abundance: few
d_gene: NA
j_gene: TRBJ2-5
v_gene: TRBV12-5
CDR3nt: TGTGCTAGTGGTTTGTCCGGGGTCCCAGAGACCCAGTACTTC
CDR3aa: CASGLSGVPETQYF

abundance: few
d_gene: NA
j_gene: TRBJ2-5
v_gene: TRBV2
CDR3nt: TGTGCCAGCAGTGTGTTGGTGGATCAAGAGACCCAGTACTTC
CDR3aa: CASSVLVDQETQYF

abundance: NA
d_gene: NA
j_gene: TRBJ1-4
v_gene: TRBV7-9
CDR3nt: TGTGCCAGCAGCTTAGTTCTTGGGGAAAAACTGTTTTTT
CDR3aa: CASSLVLGEKLFF

abundance: few
d_gene: TRBD1
j_gene: TRBJ2-3
v_gene: TRBV29-1
CDR3nt: TGCAGCGTTCTTGGACAGGGGAGTACAGATACGCAGTATTTT
CDR3aa: CSVLGQGSTDTQYF

abundance: few
d_gene: NA
j_gene: TRBJ2-7
v_gene: TRBV6-5
CDR3nt: TGTGCCAGCAGTTATCAGGCGGGTACTTTTAAGCAGTACTTC
CDR3aa: CASSYQAGTFKQYF

abundance: few
d_gene: TRBD1
j_gene: TRBJ2-6
v_gene: TRBV6-4
CDR3nt: TGTGCCAGCAGTGACGACAGGGGACCCTCTGGGGCCAACGTCCTGACTTTC
CDR3aa: CASSDDRGPSGANVLTF

abundance: NA
d_gene: TRBD1
j_gene: TRBJ2-7
v_gene: TRBV11-1
CDR3nt: TGTGCCAGCAGCTACACGACAGGGAGCACGTACGAGCAGTACTTC
CDR3aa: CASSYTTGSTYEQYF

abundance: NA
d_gene: TRBD2
j_gene: TRBJ2-5
v_gene: TRBV30
CDR3nt: TGTGCCTGGAGTGGGGGACTAGCGGGAGGCGGAGAGACCCAGTACTTC
CDR3aa: CAWSGGLAGGGETQYF

abundance: NA
d_gene: TRBD1
j_gene: TRBJ2-1
v_gene: TRBV7-2
CDR3nt: TGTGCCAGCAGCTTAGGTGGGACAGGGCGTCATGAGCAGTTCTTC
CDR3aa: CASSLGGTGRHEQFF

abundance: few
d_gene: NA
j_gene: TRBJ2-4
v_gene: TRBV6-5
CDR3nt: TGTGCCAGCAGTTACTCAGGGTCCCTAGCCAAAAACATTCAGTACTTC
CDR3aa: CASSYSGSLAKNIQYF

abundance: few
d_gene: NA
j_gene: TRBJ2-7
v_gene: TRBV10-3
CDR3nt: TGTGCCATCAGTGAGTCCCCGACAGGATCCTACGAGCAGTACTTC
CDR3aa: CAISESPTGSYEQYF

abundance: NA
d_gene: NA
j_gene: TRBJ1-6
v_gene: TRBV7-9
CDR3nt: TGTGCCAGCAGCTTCTTTGGGGAGGCACCCCTCCACTTT
CDR3aa: CASSFFGEAPLHF

abundance: few
d_gene: NA
j_gene: TRBJ2-4
v_gene: TRBV10-2
CDR3nt: TGCGCCAGCAGTGAGCAGGGAGGCATTCAGTACTTC
CDR3aa: CASSEQGGIQYF

abundance: few
d_gene: NA
j_gene: TRBJ2-1
v_gene: TRBV7-2
CDR3nt: TGTGCCAGCAGCTGGGATAATGAGCAGTTCTTC
CDR3aa: CASSWDNEQFF

abundance: few
d_gene: NA
j_gene: TRBJ2-7
v_gene: TRBV9
CDR3nt: TGTGCCAGCAGCGTAGATGGGCAGATCTACGAGCAGTACTTC
CDR3aa: CASSVDGQIYEQYF

abundance: few
d_gene: NA
j_gene: TRBJ2-7
v_gene: TRBV25-1
CDR3nt: TGTGCCAGCAGTGACCGTTTCTACGAGCAGTACTTC
CDR3aa: CASSDRFYEQYF

abundance: NA
d_gene: NA
j_gene: TRBJ1-1
v_gene: TRBV9
CDR3nt: TGTGCCAGCAGCGTAGGGATGAACACTGAAGCTTTCTTT
CDR3aa: CASSVGMNTEAFF

abundance: NA
d_gene: NA
j_gene: TRBJ2-3
v_gene: TRBV6-5
CDR3nt: TGTGCCAGCACCGAGGGGAGCGGCTTAGCTGATACGCAGTATTTT
CDR3aa: CASTEGSGLADTQYF

abundance: few
d_gene: NA
j_gene: TRBJ2-5
v_gene: TRBV28
CDR3nt: TGTGCCAGCAGCCCCTCAGAGACCCAGTACTTC
CDR3aa: CASSPSETQYF

abundance: NA
d_gene: NA
j_gene: TRBJ1-1
v_gene: TRBV4-1
CDR3nt: TGCGCCAGCAGCCAAGTGGGGAGGGGGATGAACACTGAAGCTTTCTTT
CDR3aa: CASSQVGRGMNTEAFF

abundance: few
d_gene: NA
j_gene: TRBJ2-7
v_gene: TRBV27
CDR3nt: TGTGCCAGCAGTTATTCAGGGAGCTACGAGCAGTACTTC
CDR3aa: CASSYSGSYEQYF

abundance: NA
d_gene: NA
j_gene: TRBJ2-2
v_gene: TRBV9
CDR3nt: TGTGCCAGCCGCTTTCAGGGGAACACCGGGGAGCTGTTTTTT
CDR3aa: CASRFQGNTGELFF

abundance: NA
d_gene: NA
j_gene: TRBJ2-5
v_gene: TRBV19
CDR3nt: TGTGCCAGTAGTATGGGCACTACGACGGAGACCCAGTACTTC
CDR3aa: CASSMGTTTETQYF

abundance: NA
d_gene: TRBD1
j_gene: TRBJ2-7
v_gene: TRBV25-1
CDR3nt: TGTGCCAGCAGTGGGGGGGACAGGAGGTACGAGCAGTACTTC
CDR3aa: CASSGGDRRYEQYF

abundance: few
d_gene: NA
j_gene: TRBJ2-7
v_gene: TRBV6-5
CDR3nt: TGTGCCAGCAGTCCCGACAGGATCTACGAGCAGTACTTC
CDR3aa: CASSPDRIYEQYF

abundance: NA
d_gene: TRBD1
j_gene: TRBJ1-2
v_gene: TRBV27
CDR3nt: TGTGCCAGCAGTCCCCTAGGGACAGAATATCGTGGCTACACCTTC
CDR3aa: CASSPLGTEYRGYTF

abundance: NA
d_gene: NA
j_gene: TRBJ1-5
v_gene: TRBV30
CDR3nt: TGTGCCTGCGGGGTTAGCAATCAGCCCCAGCATTTT
CDR3aa: CACGVSNQPQHF

abundance: NA
d_gene: NA
j_gene: TRBJ2-7
v_gene: TRBV28
CDR3nt: TGTGCCAGCAGTTTAGGACCGAGGGAGCAGTACTTC
CDR3aa: CASSLGPREQYF

abundance: few
d_gene: TRBD1
j_gene: TRBJ2-7
v_gene: TRBV27
CDR3nt: TGTGCCAGCCAAAGACAGGGGGCTTCCTACGAGCAGTACTTC
CDR3aa: CASQRQGASYEQYF

abundance: NA
d_gene: TRBD2
j_gene: TRBJ2-3
v_gene: TRBV11-2
CDR3nt: TGTGCCAGCAGCGGACTAGCGGGCACAGATACGCAGTATTTT
CDR3aa: CASSGLAGTDTQYF

abundance: few
d_gene: NA
j_gene: TRBJ2-7
v_gene: TRBV4-3
CDR3nt: TGCGCCAGCAGCCAAGAGGGTCCTAGTCTCCTCCACGAGCAGTACTTC
CDR3aa: CASSQEGPSLLHEQYF

abundance: few
d_gene: TRBD1
j_gene: TRBJ1-2
v_gene: TRBV7-2
CDR3nt: TGTGCCAGCAGCCCCCGGGACAGGGGAGGTGGCTACACCTTC
CDR3aa: CASSPRDRGGGYTF

abundance: NA
d_gene: NA
j_gene: TRBJ2-5
v_gene: TRBV7-2
CDR3nt: TGTGCCAGCAGCTTAGGCGGACCCGAAGAGACCCAGTACTTC
CDR3aa: CASSLGGPEETQYF

abundance: few
d_gene: NA
j_gene: TRBJ1-2
v_gene: TRBV5-1
CDR3nt: TGCGCCAGCAGCTTGGGGGCCCCAGGAGGCTACACCTTC
CDR3aa: CASSLGAPGGYTF

abundance: NA
d_gene: NA
j_gene: TRBJ1-2
v_gene: TRBV29-1
CDR3nt: TGCAGCGGGTTAAAGGGCGGTGGCTACACCTTC
CDR3aa: CSGLKGGGYTF

abundance: NA
d_gene: TRBD2
j_gene: TRBJ2-5
v_gene: TRBV5-1
CDR3nt: TGCGCCACCAAGGAGGCAGCGGGACTCCAAGAGACCCAGTACTTC
CDR3aa: CATKEAAGLQETQYF

abundance: few
d_gene: TRBD2
j_gene: TRBJ2-7
v_gene: TRBV29-1
CDR3nt: TGCAGCGTTGTAGCCGACAGCGGGGGGCTCGGGCAGTACTTC
CDR3aa: CSVVADSGGLGQYF

abundance: few
d_gene: TRBD1
j_gene: TRBJ2-2
v_gene: TRBV7-2
CDR3nt: TGTGCCAGCAGAGGACAGGGACCTACCGGGGAGCTGTTTTTT
CDR3aa: CASRGQGPTGELFF

abundance: NA
d_gene: NA
j_gene: TRBJ2-1
v_gene: TRBV5-1
CDR3nt: TGCGCCAGCAGCCGTCGACACGGACAGTACAATGAGCAGTTCTTC
CDR3aa: CASSRRHGQYNEQFF

abundance: once
d_gene: NA
j_gene: TRBJ1-2
v_gene: TRBV30
CDR3nt: TGTGCCTGGGGGCGTAAACAAGGAAATAGGGGCTACACCTTC
CDR3aa: CAWGRKQGNRGYTF

abundance: NA
d_gene: NA
j_gene: TRBJ2-5
v_gene: TRBV5-1
CDR3nt: TGCGCCAGCAGCTTGGTGCGGCCCCAAGAGACCCAGTACTTC
CDR3aa: CASSLVRPQETQYF

abundance: few
d_gene: NA
j_gene: TRBJ1-6
v_gene: TRBV4-3
CDR3nt: TGCGCCAGCAGCCCCGCGACAGGTCCAAATTCACCCCTCCACTTT
CDR3aa: CASSPATGPNSPLHF

abundance: NA
d_gene: NA
j_gene: TRBJ2-5
v_gene: TRBV7-3
CDR3nt: TGTGCCAGCAGCTCGGACCCCTCAGAGACCCAGTACTTC
CDR3aa: CASSSDPSETQYF

abundance: NA
d_gene: TRBD2
j_gene: TRBJ2-2
v_gene: TRBV4-1
CDR3nt: TGCGCCAGCAGCCATGAGCGGGGGAGAGACGGGGAGCTGTTTTTT
CDR3aa: CASSHERGRDGELFF

abundance: few
d_gene: NA
j_gene: TRBJ2-3
v_gene: TRBV6-4
CDR3nt: TGTGCCAGCAGTGAATTGGGAGGACGGGGCACAGATACGCAGTATTTT
CDR3aa: CASSELGGRGTDTQYF

abundance: NA
d_gene: NA
j_gene: TRBJ1-2
v_gene: TRBV7-9
CDR3nt: TGTGCCAGCAGCCGTCGGGACAACTTCCTTAACTATGGCTACACCTTC
CDR3aa: CASSRRDNFLNYGYTF

abundance: once
d_gene: TRBD2
j_gene: TRBJ2-5
v_gene: TRBV30
CDR3nt: TGTGCCTGGAGTCCGGGACTAGCGTATGAAGAGACCCAGTACTTC
CDR3aa: CAWSPGLAYEETQYF

abundance: NA
d_gene: TRBD1
j_gene: TRBJ1-1
v_gene: TRBV19
CDR3nt: TGTGCCAGTAGTAGCCCACGGCAGGGGGCGGGCACTGAAGCTTTCTTT
CDR3aa: CASSSPRQGAGTEAFF

abundance: few
d_gene: NA
j_gene: TRBJ2-5
v_gene: TRBV6-1
CDR3nt: TGTGCCAGCAGTCCGGTGGAGACCCAGTACTTC
CDR3aa: CASSPVETQYF

abundance: few
d_gene: NA
j_gene: TRBJ2-5
v_gene: TRBV30
CDR3nt: TGTGCCTGGAGTGTACAGGAGAGGGAGACCCAGTACTTC
CDR3aa: CAWSVQERETQYF